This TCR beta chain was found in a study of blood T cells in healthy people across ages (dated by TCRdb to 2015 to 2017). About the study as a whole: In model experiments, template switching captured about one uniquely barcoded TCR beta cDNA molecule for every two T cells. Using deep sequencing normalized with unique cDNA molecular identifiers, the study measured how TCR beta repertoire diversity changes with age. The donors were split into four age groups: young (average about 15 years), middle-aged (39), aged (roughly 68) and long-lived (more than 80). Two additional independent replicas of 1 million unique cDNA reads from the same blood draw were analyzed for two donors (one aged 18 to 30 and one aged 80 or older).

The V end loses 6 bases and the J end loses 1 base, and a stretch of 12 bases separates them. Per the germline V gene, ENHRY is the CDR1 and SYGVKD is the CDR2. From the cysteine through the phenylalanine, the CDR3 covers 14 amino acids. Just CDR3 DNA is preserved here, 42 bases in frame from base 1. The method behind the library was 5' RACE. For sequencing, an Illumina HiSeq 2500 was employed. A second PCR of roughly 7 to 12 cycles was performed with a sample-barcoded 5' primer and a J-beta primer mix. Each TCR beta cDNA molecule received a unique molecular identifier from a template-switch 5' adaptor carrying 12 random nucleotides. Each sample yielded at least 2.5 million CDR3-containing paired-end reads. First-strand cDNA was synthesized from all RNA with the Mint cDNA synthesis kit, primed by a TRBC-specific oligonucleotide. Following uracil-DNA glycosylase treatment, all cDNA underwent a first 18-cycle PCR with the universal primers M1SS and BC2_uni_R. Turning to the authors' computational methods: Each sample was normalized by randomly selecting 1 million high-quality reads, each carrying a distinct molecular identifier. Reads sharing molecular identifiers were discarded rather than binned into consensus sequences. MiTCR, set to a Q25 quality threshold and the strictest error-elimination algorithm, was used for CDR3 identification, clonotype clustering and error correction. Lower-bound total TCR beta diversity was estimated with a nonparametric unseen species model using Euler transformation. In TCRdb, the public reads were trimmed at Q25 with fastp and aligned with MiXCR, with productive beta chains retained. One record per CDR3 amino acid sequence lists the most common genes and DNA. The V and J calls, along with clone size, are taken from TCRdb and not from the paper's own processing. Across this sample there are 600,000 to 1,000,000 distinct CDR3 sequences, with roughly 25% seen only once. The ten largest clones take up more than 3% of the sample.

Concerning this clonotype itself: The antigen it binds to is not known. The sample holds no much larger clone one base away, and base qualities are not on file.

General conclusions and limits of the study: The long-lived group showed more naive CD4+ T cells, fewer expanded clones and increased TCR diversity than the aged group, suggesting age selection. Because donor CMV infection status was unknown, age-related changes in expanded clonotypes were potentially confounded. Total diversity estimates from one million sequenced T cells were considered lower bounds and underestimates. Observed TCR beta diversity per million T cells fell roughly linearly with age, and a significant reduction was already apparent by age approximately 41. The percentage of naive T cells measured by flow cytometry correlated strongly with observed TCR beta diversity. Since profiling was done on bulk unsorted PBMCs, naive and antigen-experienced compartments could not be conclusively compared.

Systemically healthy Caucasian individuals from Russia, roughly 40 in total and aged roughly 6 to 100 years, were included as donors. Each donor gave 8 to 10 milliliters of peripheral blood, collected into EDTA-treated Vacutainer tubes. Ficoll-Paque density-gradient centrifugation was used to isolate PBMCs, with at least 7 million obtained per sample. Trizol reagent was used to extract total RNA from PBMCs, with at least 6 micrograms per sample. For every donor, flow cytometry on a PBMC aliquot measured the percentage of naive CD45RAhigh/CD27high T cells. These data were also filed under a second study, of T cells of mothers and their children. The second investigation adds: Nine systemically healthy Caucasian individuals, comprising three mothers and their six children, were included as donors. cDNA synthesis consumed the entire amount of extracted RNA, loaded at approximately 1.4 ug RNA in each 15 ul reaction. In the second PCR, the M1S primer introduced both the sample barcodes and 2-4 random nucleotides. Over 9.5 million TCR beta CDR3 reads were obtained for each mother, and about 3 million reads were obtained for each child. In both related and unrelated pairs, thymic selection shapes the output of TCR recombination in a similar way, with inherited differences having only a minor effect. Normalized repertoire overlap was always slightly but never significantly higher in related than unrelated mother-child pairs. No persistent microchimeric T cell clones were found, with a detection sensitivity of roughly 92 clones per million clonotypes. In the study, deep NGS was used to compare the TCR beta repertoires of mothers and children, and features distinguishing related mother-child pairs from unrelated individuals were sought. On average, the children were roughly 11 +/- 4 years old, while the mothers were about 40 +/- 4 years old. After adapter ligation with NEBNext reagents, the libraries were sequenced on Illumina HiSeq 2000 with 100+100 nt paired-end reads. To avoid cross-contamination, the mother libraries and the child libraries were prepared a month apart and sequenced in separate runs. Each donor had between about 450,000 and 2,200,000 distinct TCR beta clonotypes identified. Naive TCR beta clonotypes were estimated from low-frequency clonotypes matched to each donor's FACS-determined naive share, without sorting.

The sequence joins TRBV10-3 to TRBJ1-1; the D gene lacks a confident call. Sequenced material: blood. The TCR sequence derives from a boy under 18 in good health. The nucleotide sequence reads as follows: TGTGCCATCAGCCCCCTGACGGGGAACACTGAAGCTTTCTTT. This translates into CAISPLTGNTEAFF.